One and the same sample provided the 21 T cell receptor beta chains below, sequenced in a study of blood T cell repertoires in COVID-19 (dated by TCRdb to 2020 to 2022). The library was prepared using the immunoSEQ multiplex PCR assay. Not all clones reach the TCRdb copy of this immuneACCESS table, which keeps in-frame sequences only. Checked studies attribute under half of the gap to unresolved V genes and leave the rest unexplained. The sample records 150,000 or so clones, around 87% of which are singletons. The ten most abundant clones make up about 0.98% of the sample. What was sequenced was peripheral blood. These receptors all stem from a man younger than 35 with acute or convalescent COVID-19.

V gene TRBV5-1 combines with J gene TRBJ1-4; 10 bases agree with TRBD1. Germline loops: CDR1 SGHRS, CDR2 YFSETQ. Trimming took 4 bases from V and 8 from J; bases not matched to a gene: 5. CDR3 length: 14 residues. CDR3 sequence: CASSRQGAQEKLFF. In DNA form, the CDR3 reads TGCGCCAGCAGCAGACAGGGGGCGCAAGAAAAACTGTTTTTT.

The table lists this clone with a count of one. The CDR3 DNA reads as TGTGCCAGCAGCTCCGGTGAGAGGATGAACACTGAAGCTTTCTTT. It translates to CASSSGERMNTEAFF. The V gene is TRBV5-4, the J gene TRBJ1-1; D remains ambiguous. This CDR3 has 15 amino acids. Trimming removed 3 bases from V and 0 bases from J, with 12 bases in between. CDR1 is SGHNT, CDR2 YYREEE, per germline (reference sequence).

The sample holds a few counts of this clone. The chain links TRBV19 to TRBJ1-2, with TRBD1 matching over 7 bases. The CDR3 runs 14 residues. The V gene end was trimmed by 4 bases and the J gene end by 2 bases; junction bases not matched to a gene: 4. In germline, CDR1 is LNHDA, CDR2 SQIVND (reference sequence). The CDR3 is CASSRTGLNYGYTF. The CDR3 coding sequence is TGTGCCAGTAGTAGGACAGGTCTCAACTATGGCTACACCTTC.

This chain connects TRBV3-1 (or the pseudogene TRBV3-2) to TRBJ1-6; the D gene is possibly TRBD1 (5 bases). This CDR3 spans 14 amino acids. Trimming removed 4 bases from V and 14 bases from J, with 18 bases in between. CDR1 LGHDT and CDR2 YNNKEL come from the germline V gene (reference sequence). This chain's CDR3 is CASSRGREPSTLHF. CDR3 nucleotide sequence: TGTGCCAGCAGCCGAGGCAGGGAACCATCAACCCTCCACTTT.

The chain uses TRBV28 and TRBJ2-3; 8 bases line up with TRBD2. CDR1 and CDR2 from the germline V gene are MDHEN and SYDVKM. After removal of 6 bases from V and 1 base from J, the junction contained 6 bases not matched to a gene. There are 15 residues in the CDR3. In nucleotides, the CDR3 is TGTGCCAGCAGCCCCGGGAGGGGGGGCACAGATACGCAGTATTTT. It codes for CASSPGRGGTDTQYF.

The chain is built from TRBV11-2 and TRBJ2-7; D unclear. CDR3 length: 17 residues. From germline, CDR1 is SGHAT and CDR2 FQNNGV. V was trimmed by 5 bases and J by 0 bases, leaving 20 bases between them. CDR3 loop: CASSPKGRQANSYEQYF. The CDR3 DNA is TGTGCCAGCAGCCCAAAAGGCCGGCAGGCAAACTCCTACGAGCAGTACTTC.

The chain carries TRBV28 and TRBJ1-2; 8 positions agree with TRBD1. In germline, CDR1 is MDHEN, CDR2 SYDVKM. J gave up 4 bases and V 4 bases, and 5 bases lay outside the gene matches. The CDR3 has 14 residues. CDR3 DNA: TGTGCCAGCAGTTCGACAGGGGAAGGCTATGGCTACACCTTC. Translation gives CASSSTGEGYGYTF.

This clone turned up a few times. The J gene is TRBJ2-1, the V gene TRBV7-9, with a possible D match to TRBD2 (5 bases). CDR3 length equals 15 residues. Deletions cut 3 bases from V and 4 bases from J, with 13 bases between. Germline values: CDR1 SEHNR, CDR2 FQNEAQ (reference sequence). CDR3 nucleotide sequence: TGTGCCAGCAGCTTCGGGGTGTCCCAATACAATGAGCAGTTCTTC. It is translated as CASSFGVSQYNEQFF.

The rearrangement links TRBV11-3 to TRBJ2-5, with 12 nucleotides matching TRBD1. The V segment lost 7 bases and the J segment 5 bases; nucleotides outside the gene matches: 20. The CDR3 loop spans 19 amino acids. From germline, CDR1 is SGHNT and CDR2 YENEEA. CDR3: CASTINRDRGLRVFETQYF. CDR3 nucleotide sequence: TGTGCCAGCACCATTAACCGGGACAGGGGGCTGAGGGTTTTTGAGACCCAGTACTTC.

V is TRBV27 and J is TRBJ1-6; 8 nucleotides line up with TRBD1. V lost 8 bases and J lost 3; bases outside the gene matches: 6. This CDR3 is 15 amino acids long. Germline CDR1 MNHEY, CDR2 SMNVEV (reference sequence). The CDR3: CASRSGQGYNSPLHF. CDR3 nucleotides: TGTGCCAGCCGTTCAGGACAGGGCTATAATTCACCCCTCCACTTT.

This sequence joins TRBV7-6 and TRBJ1-6; D is possibly TRBD1 (6 bases). CDR3 size: 16 residues. V lost 1 base to trimming and J lost 8 bases, with 15 bases between them. Per germline, CDR1 SGHVS and CDR2 FNYEAQ. The DNA of the CDR3 is TGTGCCAGCAGCTTAGTGGCACAGGGTAGACATTCACCCCTCCACTTT. Translated: CASSLVAQGRHSPLHF.

The chain couples TRBV12-3 or TRBV12-4 to TRBJ2-7; maybe TRBD1 (5 bases). The V and J ends lost 6 bases and 6 bases respectively, with 15 bases between them. The CDR3 length is 13 residues. The DNA of the CDR3 is TGTGCCAGCAGCCCTACAGGTCAAATCGAGCAGTACGTC. Protein sequence: CASSPTGQIEQYV.

The J gene is TRBJ1-5, the V gene TRBV28; D possibly corresponds to TRBD1 (6 bases). The CDR3 sequence is 16 residues long. V lost 2 bases, J lost 3 bases, and 14 bases lay in between. The germline gives CDR1 MDHEN, CDR2 SYDVKM. The CDR3 is CASSLTRTAYNQPQHF. Here the CDR3 DNA reads TGTGCCAGCAGTTTAACGAGGACAGCATACAATCAGCCCCAGCATTTT. The whole variable domain, remainder taken from reference TRBV28 and TRBJ1-5, is DVKVTQSSRYLVKRTGEKVFLECVQDMDHENMFWYRQDPGLGLRLIYFSYDVKMKEKGDIPEGYSVSREKKERFSLILESASTNQTSMYLCASSLTRTAYNQPQHFGDGTRLSIL.

V gene TRBV15 combines with J gene TRBJ2-1; no clear D. Deletions cut 3 bases from V and 7 bases from J, with 7 bases between. This CDR3 has 12 residues. From germline, CDR1 is LNHNV and CDR2 YYDKDF (reference sequence). CDR3 protein: CATSSRRNEQFF. The CDR3 DNA is TGTGCCACCAGCAGCCGGAGAAATGAGCAGTTCTTC.

This clone came up a few times. This chain connects TRBV6-4 to TRBJ2-2; D uncertain. CDR1 and CDR2 (germline): MRHNA, SNTAGT. Trimming took off 2 bases at V and 2 bases at J, with 6 bases between the two ends. This CDR3 has 14 amino acids. DNA of the CDR3: TGTGCCAGCAGTGACGACACAAACACCGGGGAGCTGTTTTTT. Encoded protein: CASSDDTNTGELFF.

This chain uses TRBV2 with TRBJ2-7, with D tentatively TRBD2 (7 bases). The CDR3 has 15 amino acids. Trimming left V 0 bases short and J 1 base short, with 10 bases between. Germline CDR1 is SNHLY and CDR2 is FYNNEI. DNA for the CDR3: TGTGCCAGCAGTGAAGCGGGGGGGCGTTCCTACGAGCAGTACGTC. Its protein is CASSEAGGRSYEQYV.

The chain carries TRBV15 and TRBJ2-5; D is perhaps TRBD1 (5 bases). This CDR3 is built from 16 residues. Trimming removed 1 base at V and 7 bases at J, with 19 bases between. CDR1 and CDR2 from the germline V gene are LNHNV and YYDKDF (reference sequence). The CDR3 DNA follows: TGTGCCACCAGCAGAGTAGTAGCAATCACCCAGGGGACCCAGTACTTC. Translating gives CATSRVVAITQGTQYF.

The J gene is TRBJ1-3, the V gene TRBV5-1; a possible D gene is TRBD1 (6 bases). The V end lost 3 bases, the J end lost 6 bases, and 13 bases lay between the germline ends. The CDR3 length is 14 residues. The germline V gene encodes CDR1 SGHRS and CDR2 YFSETQ. CDR3 sequence: CASSSTQGANTIYF. CDR3 sequence (DNA): TGCGCCAGCAGCTCGACACAGGGAGCAAACACCATATATTTT.

This rearrangement joins TRBV28 to TRBJ1-5; 9 bases fit TRBD1. Germline V gene sequence: CDR1 MDHEN, CDR2 SYDVKM. The CDR3 consists of 15 residues. J was trimmed by 4 bases and V by 3 bases; bases with no gene match: 4. The CDR3 here is CASSFSTGGNQPQHF. DNA of the CDR3: TGTGCCAGCAGTTTTTCGACAGGGGGAAATCAGCCCCAGCATTTT. The entire variable domain, with the rest obtained from reference TRBV28 and TRBJ1-5, is as follows: DVKVTQSSRYLVKRTGEKVFLECVQDMDHENMFWYRQDPGLGLRLIYFSYDVKMKEKGDIPEGYSVSREKKERFSLILESASTNQTSMYLCASSFSTGGNQPQHFGDGTRLSIL.

The CDR3 nucleotides read TGTGCCAGCAGTGAACAGGGTGCGGCTAATGAAAAACTGTTTTTT. As protein: CASSEQGAANEKLFF. This chain uses TRBV2 with TRBJ1-4; D may be TRBD1 (5 bases). The CDR3 consists of 15 residues. Germline loops: CDR1 SNHLY, CDR2 FYNNEI. V dropped 2 bases and J dropped 3 bases, with 10 bases sitting between them.

This clone was counted a single time. V is TRBV27 and J is TRBJ2-5; 7 bases match TRBD1. Germline assignment: CDR1 MNHEY and CDR2 SMNVEV (reference sequence). The length of the CDR3 is 14 residues. V lost 6 bases and J lost 4; bases outside the gene matches: 8. The CDR3 nucleotides are TGTGCCAGCAGCATAGACAGGGTTGGAGAGACCCAGTACTTC. Protein sequence: CASSIDRVGETQYF.